Shown below are 23 T cell receptor beta chains from a single sample sequenced in a study of T cell repertoires in cytomegalovirus infection. TCRdb redid the calling of the reads with MiXCR, one entry per CDR3 protein. The sample yields about 920,000 distinct CDR3 sequences, roughly 30% seen once. These receptors are not linked to any known antigen. This sample comprised cultured CD8+ T cells from PBMCs, obtained from culture after CMV antigen stimulation. The source of these receptors is a human donor in good health (CMV status not recorded). Some clones in this sample may be carry-over from other donors' samples.

The chain employs TRBV28 and TRBJ2-7; no clear D gene. V was trimmed by 10 bases and J by 7 bases, leaving 20 bases between them. CDR3 size: 13 residues. The germline V gene has CDR1 MDHEN and CDR2 SYDVKM. Here the CDR3 DNA reads TGTGCCATCGCGGATTCGTCGACGGAGGAGCAGTACGTC. Translating it yields CAIADSSTEEQYV.

The chain joins TRBV6-6 to TRBJ2-5, with 14 bases lining up with TRBD2. Per germline, CDR1 MNHNY and CDR2 SVGAGI (reference sequence). V lost 5 bases and J lost 8; bases outside the gene matches: 7. The CDR3 is 15 amino acids. In DNA, the CDR3 is TGTGCCAGCAGTCCCGGACTAGCGGGGGGAATTACCCAGTACTTC. Translation: CASSPGLAGGITQYF.

This clonotype has ten or more counts. The chain recombines TRBV7-2 with TRBJ2-7; weak D call: TRBD2 (5 bases). Germline assignment: CDR1 SGHTA and CDR2 FQGNSA. Deletions cut 1 base from V and 0 bases from J, with 10 bases between. The CDR3 spans 15 residues. The CDR3 loop reads CASSLVGLLSYEQYF. As DNA, the CDR3 is TGTGCCAGCAGCTTAGTAGGACTGCTCTCCTACGAGCAGTACTTC. Variable domain in full (rest from reference TRBV7-2 and TRBJ2-7): GAGVSQSPSNKVTEKGKDVELRCDPISGHTALYWYRQSLGQGLEFLIYFQGNSAPDKSGLPSDRFSAERTGGSVSTLTIQRTQQEDSAVYLCASSLVGLLSYEQYFGPGTRLTVT.

About this clonotype: A much bigger clone sits one base away, suggesting this may be a read error. The rearrangement uses TRBV7-2 and TRBJ2-7; 12 bases agree with TRBD2. Trimming at V came to 4 bases and at J to 6 bases, leaving 4 bases not matched to a gene. Germline V gives CDR1 SGHTA, CDR2 FQGNSA. This CDR3 has 14 residues. The CDR3 reads CASSWTSGDCEQYV. The CDR3 DNA reads as TGTGCCAGCAGCTGGACTAGCGGGGACTGCGAGCAGTACGTC.

This clonotype showed up many times. The genes are TRBV7-2 and TRBJ2-1; D may be TRBD1 or TRBD2 (6 bases each). CDR1 and CDR2 from the germline V gene are SGHTA and FQGNSA. The CDR3 has 14 amino acids. Trimming removed 4 bases at V and 8 bases at J, with 15 bases between. In DNA, the CDR3 is TGTGCCAGCAGCTCCTCCGGGGGCGGGTATGAGCAGTTCTTC. Translation gives CASSSSGGGYEQFF.

This clonotype was seen a few times. V and J are TRBV12-3 or TRBV12-4 and TRBJ2-3; the match to TRBD2 covers 9 bases. V dropped 6 bases and J dropped 3; count of bases not matched to a gene: 7. The length of the CDR3 is 15 residues. The CDR3 loop is CASSPSLAGTDTQYF. The CDR3 DNA reads TGTGCCAGCAGCCCTTCGCTAGCGGGGACAGATACGCAGTATTTT.

This clonotype has a handful of counts. The V and J genes are TRBV6-1 and TRBJ2-1, with TRBD2 matching 9 bases. Germline V lookup: CDR1 MNHNS, CDR2 SASEGT. The CDR3 is 14 residues long. CDR3 loop: CASGGGGAVHEQFF. The CDR3 nucleotides are TGTGCGTCTGGTGGCGGGGGGGCCGTACATGAGCAGTTCTTC.

Turning to this clonotype: Sequence at one end of the junction differs from germline and may be a read error. The rearrangement uses TRBV7-9 and TRBJ1-4, with D maybe TRBD1 (5 bases). Germline-derived CDR1 and CDR2 are SEHNR and FQNEAQ (reference sequence). The CDR3 is made up of 11 amino acids. The chain's CDR3 is CASSLGGRVIF. The CDR3 DNA reads as TGTGCCAGCAGCTTAGGGGGACGCGTAATTTTT.

This clonotype was seen a single time. The junction and the germline gene differ at one end; a read error may be behind it. This chain uses TRBV4-2 with TRBJ1-3, with D unresolved. CDR1 is LGHNA and CDR2 is YNFKEQ in the germline V gene. The CDR3 contains 15 residues. CDR3 bases: TGTGTCAGCAGCCAAGTGAGCGGGTCTGGAAACACCATATATTTT. This sequence encodes CVSSQVSGSGNTIYF.

The gene calls are TRBV28 and TRBJ1-1, with 7 bases identical to TRBD1. Losses at the gene ends were 3 bases for V and 1 base for J; bases not matched to a gene: 8. This CDR3 region has 16 residues. The germline V gene encodes CDR1 MDHEN and CDR2 SYDVKM. The CDR3 sequence: CASSFRYRGQNTEAFF. The CDR3 nucleotides are TGTGCCAGCAGTTTTCGCTACAGGGGACAGAACACTGAAGCTTTCTTT.

V usage is TRBV6-6 and J usage is TRBJ2-7; 10 bases map to TRBD1. There are 12 residues in the CDR3. The J segment lost 6 bases and the V segment lost 6 bases, leaving 2 bases of the junction unmatched. Germline lookup yields CDR1 MNHNY and CDR2 SVGAGI (reference sequence). CDR3 amino acids: CASSRTGGEQYF. CDR3 nucleotides: TGTGCCAGCAGCCGGACAGGGGGCGAGCAGTACTTC.

With regard to this clonotype: Germline and junction disagree at one end, which may indicate a read error. The gene calls are TRBV9 and TRBJ2-1; D perhaps matches TRBD2 (5 bases). The CDR3 has 12 residues. CDR1 is SGDLS, CDR2 YYNGEE, per germline. The CDR3 DNA follows: TGTGCCAGCAGCGTAGGGGCGGGTCCCCCGCTCTTC. Translated, it gives CASSVGAGPPLF.

V and J are TRBV6-1 and TRBJ1-6; D ambiguous. The CDR3 covers 14 residues. Germline CDR1 MNHNS, CDR2 SASEGT. Trimming left V 2 bases short and J 10 bases short, with 12 bases between. In DNA, the CDR3 is TGTGCCAGCAGTGAAATCGGCGGGGAGTCACCCCTCCACTTT. The encoded protein is CASSEIGGESPLHF.

This clonotype showed up many times. V and J are TRBV7-8 and TRBJ2-6, with TRBD2 identical over 7 bases. The CDR3 is 13 residues long. Germline trimming cut 3 bases from V and 10 bases from J; bases unmatched to any gene: 3. Germline V lookup: CDR1 SGHVS, CDR2 FQNEAQ. CDR3 DNA: TGTGCCAGCAGCTTGGGGGGGGAGAACGTCCTGACTTTC. Translation: CASSLGGENVLTF.

V gene TRBV7-2 combines with J gene TRBJ1-3; 9 positions match TRBD1. CDR1 SGHTA and CDR2 FQGNSA come from the germline V gene. V was pared by 5 bases and J by 4 bases, with 3 bases of the junction left unmatched. This CDR3 has 14 residues. CDR3 amino acids: CASSPGTGGNTIYF. As DNA, the CDR3 is TGTGCCAGCAGCCCGGGGACAGGGGGAAACACCATATATTTT.

The V gene is TRBV19, the J gene TRBJ1-1; tentatively, D is TRBD1 (5 bases). CDR3 size: 14 residues. V was cut by 6 bases and J by 5 bases, with 16 bases left in between. Germline loops: CDR1 LNHDA, CDR2 SQIVND (reference sequence). DNA for the CDR3: TGTGCCAGTAGCATGCGGGGACTTCAGACTGAAGCTTTCTTT. Translation: CASSMRGLQTEAFF.

Only a few counts were recorded for this clonotype. The genes are TRBV12-3 or TRBV12-4 and TRBJ1-1; 8 bases are a match to TRBD1. V gave up 1 base and J gave up 3 bases; unmatched junction bases: 7. The CDR3 totals 16 residues. CDR3 loop: CASSLGVGQGDTEAFF. In DNA form, the CDR3 reads TGTGCCAGCAGTTTAGGGGTCGGACAGGGAGACACTGAAGCTTTCTTT.

This clonotype was recorded at least ten times. The chain is built from TRBV6-5 and TRBJ1-5, with D possibly matching TRBD1 (5 bases). Germline CDR1 is MNHEY and CDR2 is SVGAGI. V was trimmed by 2 bases and J by 0 bases, leaving 5 bases between them. This CDR3 is built from 14 residues. The CDR3 DNA sequence: TGTGCCAGCAGTTACGGGGGTAGCAATCAGCCCCAGCATTTT. Its protein product is CASSYGGSNQPQHF.

In this sample, this clonotype turned up a few times. V gene TRBV6-5 combines with J gene TRBJ1-3; D is possibly TRBD1 (6 bases). Germline CDR1 reads MNHEY; CDR2 reads SVGAGI. V was shortened by 5 bases and J by 3 bases, with 14 bases between the two germline ends. The CDR3 totals 15 residues. The CDR3 DNA reads TGTGCCAGCAGTCCTCAAGGGGGGCTTGGAAACACCATATATTTT. It codes for CASSPQGGLGNTIYF.

The V call is TRBV15, the J call TRBJ2-5; D ambiguous. Germline loops: CDR1 LNHNV, CDR2 YYDKDF (reference sequence). V was pared by 4 bases and J by 5 bases, with 14 bases between. The CDR3 totals 14 residues. CDR3: CATSTRSEWETQYF. CDR3 bases: TGTGCCACCAGCACACGGTCAGAATGGGAGACCCAGTACTTC.

This clonotype has a count of ten or more. The rearrangement joins TRBV7-6 to TRBJ2-3; D is undetermined. Trimming removed 6 bases from V and 5 bases from J, with 15 bases in between. Germline-derived CDR1 and CDR2 are SGHVS and FNYEAQ. The CDR3 is 14 amino acids. The CDR3 loop reads CASSIGRLGDTQYF. CDR3 nucleotide sequence: TGTGCCAGCAGTATAGGGCGACTGGGAGATACGCAGTATTTT.

The chain employs TRBV7-9 and TRBJ2-1; possible D gene TRBD2, 5 bases. With 2 bases removed from V and 6 bases from J, the gap between germline ends came to 14 bases. The CDR3 extends over 15 amino acids. The germline CDR1 and CDR2 sequences are SEHNR and FQNEAQ (reference sequence). The CDR3 region is CASSLRDYFFNEQFF. The CDR3 coding sequence is TGTGCCAGCAGCTTACGCGACTACTTTTTCAATGAGCAGTTCTTC.

This clonotype was detected a few times. The chain links TRBV20-1 to TRBJ2-7, with a possible D match to TRBD1 (6 bases). V lost 1 base and J lost 1, with 8 bases in between. Germline CDR1 and CDR2: DFQATT and SNEGSKA (reference sequence). The CDR3 sequence is 13 residues long. The DNA of the CDR3 is TGCAGTGCTAGAGGCAGGGGTTCCTACGAGCAGTACGTC. Translating gives CSARGRGSYEQYV.